The entry below describes one T cell receptor (beta chain). It has no known antigen specificity. No base quality information exists; no much larger clone differs at one position. Reading the germline V gene gives CDR1 SGHVS and CDR2 FQNEAQ. The CDR3 sequence holds 15 residues, the cysteine and phenylalanine included. The retained sequence is limited to the CDR3, 45 bases, with the frame set at the first base. The junction carries 13 bases between V and J, which are trimmed by 1 base and 9 bases respectively. These data belong to a study of blood T cell repertoires in COVID-19 (TCRdb year 2020). About the investigation overall: The collaborator samples originated in the United States, Italy and Spain and spanned the acute and convalescent phases of COVID-19. The material from the prospective study consisted of cDNA or gDNA derived from T cells, B-cell-depleted T cells, or PBMCs. Deeply sampled blood TCRbeta repertoires from subjects exposed to, actively infected with, or recovered from COVID-19 were included in the dataset. The repertoires were released in a freely available public database intended as a resource for research on the immune response to SARS-CoV-2. The samples were drawn from the first 160 participants of the ongoing ImmuneRACE study and from roughly 1,300 subjects provided by 6 global collaborators. The sample metadata nearly always contained a de-identified subject ID, COVID-19 status, age in years and sex. Where available, HLA class I and class II types were taken from metadata supplied by the sample provider and were not determined by assay-based typing. Overall study results and their limits: Clinical and demographic metadata were provided uncurated, with the amount varying by source and participant.

The immunoSEQ Assay, a bias-controlled multiplex PCR, was used to amplify TCRbeta CDR3 regions from genomic DNA. Per the original workflow: Nucleated cell counts per sample were estimated from amplification of reference gene primers within the assay. Sequence reads were collapsed and filtered to measure the absolute abundance of every unique TCRbeta CDR3 rearrangement. For each sample, productive Simpson clonality was calculated by taking the square root of Simpson's diversity index across productive rearrangements. Held by TCRdb, this immuneACCESS table contains in-frame sequences only and omits some clones. Under half of the omission traces to an unresolved V gene where checked; the cause of the rest is unknown. That table is the source of V, J and clone size, and D and trimming were worked out from the DNA. This sample gives around 38,000 clones in total; 70% to 90% of them show up just once. Approximately 4.5% of the sample rests with the top ten.

In Seattle, one collaborating source enrolled patients while the infection was active and tracked those patients longitudinally over the course of disease. Each collaborating institution followed its own protocols to collect whole blood in K2EDTA tubes. For TCRbeta analysis, collaborator samples were shipped as frozen whole blood, as isolated PBMCs, or as DNA extracted from either sample type. This chain joins TRBV7-8 to TRBJ1-6, and perhaps TRBD1 as D gene, on 5 matching bases. Material: peripheral blood. This clonotype was obtained from a man aged 60-69 years with COVID-19, enrolled during active disease. Read as DNA, the sequence is TGTGCCAGCAGCTTAGTTAGCCAGGGTAGTTCACCCCTCCACTTT. Translated, this gives CASSLVSQGSSPLHF.